A single sample gave rise to the 5 T cell receptor beta chains below, sequenced in a study of shared clonotypes between healthy human individuals. Sequencing used immunoSEQ multiplex PCR; TCRdb keeps in-frame clones, though not all of them. The sample lists about 490,000 clones; approximately 80% were seen once. The sequenced sample consisted of PBMCs. Receptor source: a woman aged 40 to 49 in good health. Some clones in this sample may be carry-over from other donors' samples.

The rearrangement joins TRBV7-2 to TRBJ2-5; D remains unclear. V lost 3 bases and J 0 bases, leaving 8 bases between the germline ends. The CDR3 spans 14 residues. CDR1 is SGHTA and CDR2 is FQGNSA in the germline V gene. For the CDR3, the DNA is TGTGCCAGCAGCTTGTTTGGGGACCAAGAGACCCAGTACTTC. Translated: CASSLFGDQETQYF.

The J gene is TRBJ2-7, the V gene TRBV27; D uncertain. CDR3 size: 13 residues. The germline V and J ends were trimmed by 3 bases and 3 bases, with 9 bases remaining between them. Looked up from germline, CDR1 is MNHEY and CDR2 is SMNVEV (reference sequence). In DNA form, the CDR3 reads TGTGCCAGCAGTTTGCGGCTCAACTACGAGCAGTACTTC. It encodes CASSLRLNYEQYF.

The V gene is TRBV29-1, the J gene TRBJ1-1, with D perhaps TRBD1 (5 bases). With 5 bases removed from V and 5 bases from J, the gap between germline ends came to 9 bases. This CDR3 contains 11 residues. The V gene's germline CDR1 is SQVTM and CDR2 ANQGSEA. For the CDR3, the DNA is TGCAGCGTTTGGTGGGGGACTGAAGCTTTCTTT. This translates into CSVWWGTEAFF.

This chain uses TRBV5-1 with TRBJ2-5, with TRBD2 identical over 7 bases. Losses at the gene ends were 6 bases for V and 5 bases for J; bases not matched to a gene: 13. This CDR3 is built from 15 residues. In germline, CDR1 is SGHRS, CDR2 YFSETQ. The DNA for the CDR3 is TGCGCCAGCACCAATTGGGGCGGGAGTGGGGAGACCCAGTACTTC. This codes for CASTNWGGSGETQYF.

This clone was detected only once. The chain has TRBV27 and TRBJ1-4; tentatively, D is TRBD1 (6 bases). Germline V gene data show CDR1 as MNHEY and CDR2 as SMNVEV (reference sequence). The ends were cut back, 5 bases at V and 1 base at J, with 14 bases in the middle. The CDR3 consists of 16 residues. The CDR3 protein is CASSKTGYGTNEKLFF. CDR3 nucleotide sequence: TGTGCCAGCAGTAAAACAGGGTACGGAACTAATGAAAAACTGTTTTTT.